One sample yielded the 20 T cell receptor beta chains listed below, sequenced in a study of siplizumab effects on memory and regulatory T cells. Sequencing was performed with immunoSEQ multiplex PCR; in TCRdb, only in-frame clones are kept and a portion is missing. The profile covers 70,000 to 95,000 clones, with roughly 93% appearing a single time and 6.5% taken by the ten largest. Sequencing was carried out using CD8+ T cells sorted from blood. The receptors originated from a human donor in good health.

The V gene is TRBV6-5, the J gene TRBJ2-3; no firm D call. Germline lookup yields CDR1 MNHEY and CDR2 SVGAGI. The V and J ends lost 0 bases and 6 bases respectively, with 13 bases between them. This CDR3 region has 15 residues. The CDR3 loop reads CASSYSPQEGDTQYF. The CDR3 DNA is TGTGCCAGCAGTTACTCGCCCCAAGAAGGGGATACGCAGTATTTT.

The chain combines TRBV7-6 with TRBJ2-1; TRBD1 matches 8 bases. Germline V gene sequence: CDR1 SGHVS, CDR2 FNYEAQ. The CDR3 has 14 residues. With 5 bases clipped from V and 4 bases from J, the junction kept 4 bases outside the gene matches. CDR3 region: CASSLGDRYNEQFF. The CDR3 nucleotides are TGTGCCAGCAGCCTCGGGGACAGGTACAATGAGCAGTTCTTC.

V is TRBV7-3 and J is TRBJ2-7; D remains ambiguous. Germline CDR1 SGHTA, CDR2 FQGTGA. This CDR3 is built from 13 residues. V lost 5 bases and J lost 6, with 14 bases in between. The CDR3 protein is CASSRIQSSEQYF. CDR3 coding DNA: TGTGCCAGCAGCCGCATTCAGAGTAGCGAGCAGTACTTC.

The CDR3 bases are TGTGCCAGTAGTATGATAGCGGGGGGCGGTACAGATACGCAGTATTTT. Its translation: CASSMIAGGGTDTQYF. The rearrangement joins TRBV19 to TRBJ2-3; TRBD2 matches 10 bases. The CDR3 contains 16 residues. The junction had 6 bases not matched to a gene; V was cut back by 3 bases and J by 3 bases. Germline V gene data show CDR1 as LNHDA and CDR2 as SQIVND (reference sequence). The variable domain in full, with the rest retrieved from reference TRBV19 and TRBJ2-3, is DGGITQSPKYLFRKEGQNVTLSCEQNLNHDAMYWYRQDPGQGLRLIYYSQIVNDFQKGDIAEGYSVSREKKESFPLTVTSAQKNPTAFYLCASSMIAGGGTDTQYFGPGTRLTVL.

The chain employs TRBV13 and TRBJ2-1, with D hard to call. The V gene's germline CDR1 is PRHDT and CDR2 FYEKMQ (reference sequence). V was pared by 1 base and J by 3 bases, with 10 bases between. This CDR3 has 15 residues. The CDR3 here is CASSLESKNYNEQFF. In nucleotides, the CDR3 is TGTGCCAGCAGCTTAGAGTCCAAAAACTACAATGAGCAGTTCTTC.

This sequence joins TRBV7-9 and TRBJ2-1; D gene uncertain. V was shortened by 7 bases and J by 8 bases, with 18 bases between the two germline ends. CDR1 and CDR2 (germline): SEHNR, FQNEAQ (reference sequence). The CDR3 consists of 14 residues. In DNA form, the CDR3 reads TGTGCCAGCACACAGAGCGTTATTTTAGATGAGCAGTTCTTC. Translated: CASTQSVILDEQFF. Based on the CDR3 plus reference TRBV7-9 and TRBJ2-1, the full variable domain is DTGVSQNPRHKITKRGQNVTFRCDPISEHNRLYWYRQTLGQGPEFLTYFQNEAQLEKSRLLSDRFSAERPKGSFSTLEIQRTEQGDSAMYLCASTQSVILDEQFFGPGTRLTVL.

V is TRBV11-2 and J is TRBJ1-4; D not certain. V was trimmed by 5 bases and J by 2 bases, leaving 6 bases between them. The germline V gene encodes CDR1 SGHAT and CDR2 FQNNGV. The CDR3 is made up of 13 amino acids. The DNA for the CDR3 is TGTGCCAGCAGCGGCAGCACTAATGAAAAACTGTTTTTT. Its translation is CASSGSTNEKLFF. Using reference TRBV11-2 and TRBJ1-4 for the parts outside the CDR3, the full variable domain is EAGVAQSPRYKIIEKRQSVAFWCNPISGHATLYWYQQILGQGPKLLIQFQNNGVVDDSQLPKDRFSAERLKGVDSTLKIQPAKLEDSAVYLCASSGSTNEKLFFGSGTQLSVL.

This clone was seen only once. V and J are TRBV4-3 and TRBJ1-2; D is unresolved. V dropped 1 base and J dropped 0 bases, with 12 bases sitting between them. The CDR3 covers 16 residues. Germline CDR1 is LGHNA and CDR2 is YSLEER. The CDR3 here is CASSQVYGDSNYGYTF. The CDR3 DNA follows: TGCGCCAGCAGCCAAGTCTACGGGGATTCTAACTATGGCTACACCTTC.

Notes on this clone: This may be a read error, as it is one base from a much larger clone. The chain links TRBV6-5 to TRBJ1-3, with TRBD1 matching 7 bases. The germline V gene encodes CDR1 MNHEY and CDR2 SVGAGI. The CDR3 spans 14 residues. J lost 0 bases, V lost 6 bases, and 2 bases had no gene match. The CDR3 loop reads CASSRDSSGNTIYF. CDR3 in DNA: TGTGCCAGCAGCCGGGACAGCTCTGGAAACACCATATATTTT.

The V gene is TRBV5-6, the J gene TRBJ2-1; TRBD2 aligns across 9 bases. V trimming: 3 bases; J trimming: 3 bases; junction bases outside the gene matches: 7. The CDR3 is made up of 16 amino acids. CDR1 and CDR2 (germline): SGHDT, YYEEEE. This chain's CDR3 is CASSYLTSGLYNEQFF. The CDR3 region has the DNA TGTGCCAGCAGCTACCTGACTAGCGGCCTCTACAATGAGCAGTTCTTC.

CDR3 DNA sequence: TGTGCCAGCAGCCAGGGATACCAAGAGACCCAGTACTTC. It codes for CASSQGYQETQYF. The chain recombines TRBV6-5 with TRBJ2-5; possible D gene TRBD1, 5 bases. The length of the CDR3 is 13 residues. Trimming removed 6 bases at V and 0 bases at J, with 8 bases between. CDR1 MNHEY and CDR2 SVGAGI come from the germline V gene.

This sequence joins TRBV7-9 and TRBJ2-3; 11 bases match TRBD1. Germline values: CDR1 SEHNR, CDR2 FQNEAQ (reference sequence). V was pared by 0 bases and J by 6 bases, with 5 bases of the junction left unmatched. This CDR3 is 16 amino acids long. The CDR3 coding sequence is TGTGCCAGCAGCTTAGCCGGACAGGGGGCGCCGGATACGCAGTATTTT. It codes for CASSLAGQGAPDTQYF.

The chain uses TRBV7-2 and TRBJ2-7, with TRBD1 matching over 7 bases. With 5 bases clipped from V and 5 bases from J, the junction kept 9 bases outside the gene matches. Germline V gene sequence: CDR1 SGHTA, CDR2 FQGNSA. This CDR3 region has 14 residues. CDR3 residues: CASSVQGNIDEQYF. CDR3 nucleotide sequence: TGTGCCAGCAGCGTACAGGGGAACATAGACGAGCAGTACTTC. Full variable domain (remainder filled in from reference TRBV7-2 and TRBJ2-7): GAGVSQSPSNKVTEKGKDVELRCDPISGHTALYWYRQSLGQGLEFLIYFQGNSAPDKSGLPSDRFSAERTGGSVSTLTIQRTQQEDSAVYLCASSVQGNIDEQYFGPGTRLTVT.

V gene TRBV11-3 combines with J gene TRBJ2-3; 9 nucleotides agree with TRBD2. The CDR3 loop spans 18 amino acids. The trim removed 5 bases at V and 6 bases at J, leaving 18 bases unmatched. The germline CDR1 and CDR2 sequences are SGHNT and YENEEA. This CDR3 is CASSQKGYSGSKLDTQYF. The CDR3 nucleotides are TGTGCCAGCAGCCAAAAGGGCTATAGCGGGAGCAAGTTGGATACGCAGTATTTT.

CDR3 coding DNA: TGTGCCAGCAGCGCCCGGGGGGAGAACAATGAGCAGTTCTTC. The encoded protein is CASSARGENNEQFF. The V call is TRBV6-1, the J call TRBJ2-1; 7 nucleotides match TRBD2. J lost 5 bases, V lost 6 bases, and 7 bases had no gene match. The CDR3 is made up of 14 amino acids. Germline V gene data show CDR1 as MNHNS and CDR2 as SASEGT.

This chain's CDR3 is CASSPQLGGYGYTF. The DNA of the CDR3 is TGTGCCAGCAGTCCACAACTCGGGGGTTATGGCTACACCTTC. The rearrangement links TRBV5-6 to TRBJ1-2; tentative D call: TRBD1 (5 bases). V was clipped by 5 bases and J by 5 bases, with 16 bases between them. CDR1 and CDR2 (germline): SGHDT, YYEEEE. The CDR3 totals 14 residues.

The CDR3 spells CASSVGRLAGGDTQYF. CDR3 DNA sequence: TGTGCCAGCAGTGTCGGGCGACTAGCGGGTGGGGATACGCAGTATTTT. The chain recombines TRBV6-1 with TRBJ2-3, with 10 bases fitting TRBD2. After removal of 4 bases from V and 6 bases from J, the junction contained 10 bases not matched to a gene. From germline, CDR1 is MNHNS and CDR2 SASEGT. The CDR3 covers 16 residues.

This chain joins TRBV6-6 and TRBJ2-7; TRBD1 matches 9 bases. The CDR3 totals 14 residues. The germline V gene encodes CDR1 MNHNY and CDR2 SVGAGI (reference sequence). Losses at the gene ends were 6 bases for V and 5 bases for J; bases not matched to a gene: 8. The CDR3 spells CASRSGTGPHEQYF. The CDR3, as DNA: TGTGCCAGCAGGTCCGGGACAGGGCCCCACGAGCAGTACTTC.

V usage is TRBV4-1 and J usage is TRBJ1-5; possibly TRBD1 for D (5 bases). Per the germline V gene, CDR1 is MGHRA and CDR2 is YSYEKL. The CDR3 length is 15 residues. Trimming cost V 0 bases and J 6 bases, with 12 bases left between them. The CDR3 reads CASSQDIKGSQPQHF. In DNA form, the CDR3 reads TGCGCCAGCAGCCAAGATATTAAGGGGTCTCAGCCCCAGCATTTT.

The gene calls are TRBV2 and TRBJ2-1, with 10 positions matching TRBD2. V gave up 6 bases and J gave up 2 bases; unmatched junction bases: 4. In germline, CDR1 is SNHLY, CDR2 FYNNEI. CDR3 length equals 15 residues. CDR3 residues: CASRETSGPYNEQFF. CDR3 coding DNA: TGTGCCAGCAGAGAGACTAGCGGGCCCTACAATGAGCAGTTCTTC.